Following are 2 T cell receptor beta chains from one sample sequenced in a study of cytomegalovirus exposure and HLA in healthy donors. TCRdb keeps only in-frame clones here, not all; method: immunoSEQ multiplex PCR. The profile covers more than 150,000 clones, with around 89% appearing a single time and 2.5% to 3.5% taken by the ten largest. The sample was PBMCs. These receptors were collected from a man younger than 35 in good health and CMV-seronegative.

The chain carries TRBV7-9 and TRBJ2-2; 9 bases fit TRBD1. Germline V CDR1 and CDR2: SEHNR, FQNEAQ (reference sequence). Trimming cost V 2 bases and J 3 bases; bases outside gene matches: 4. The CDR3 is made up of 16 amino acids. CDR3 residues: CASSLTTGGDTGELFF. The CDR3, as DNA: TGTGCCAGCAGCTTAACGACAGGGGGGGACACCGGGGAGCTGTTTTTT.

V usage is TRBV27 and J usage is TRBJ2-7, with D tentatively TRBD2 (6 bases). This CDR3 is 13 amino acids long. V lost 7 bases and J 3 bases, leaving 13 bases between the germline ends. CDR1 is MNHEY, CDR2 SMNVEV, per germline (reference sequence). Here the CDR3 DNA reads TGTGCCAGCACGTTTCGGAGGGGCTACGAGCAGTACTTC. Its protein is CASTFRRGYEQYF.